The 21 T cell receptor beta chains listed next were all sequenced from one sample in a study of TIL therapy for anti-PD-1-resistant metastatic lung cancer. The time point denotes: pre-treatment sample, taken before nivolumab and TIL therapy. Pleural nodules or supraclavicular lymph nodes made up most of the excised metastases sampled. Sequencing used immunoSEQ v3. Profiled with immunoSEQ multiplex PCR; TCRdb holds only in-frame clones, not every one. This table holds about 48,000 clones, less than 75% found once. The sequences come from tumor tissue, collected at baseline. The source is a person aged 25-79 years with non-small cell lung cancer.

This clone was seen repeatedly, ten times or more. The chain links TRBV5-1 to TRBJ2-7, with no clear D. V was pared by 2 bases and J by 3 bases, with 9 bases between. CDR1 and CDR2 (germline): SGHRS, YFSETQ. This CDR3 is 13 amino acids long. The CDR3 spells CASSLGFGYEQYF. The CDR3, as DNA: TGCGCCAGCAGCTTAGGATTTGGCTACGAGCAGTACTTC.

This chain links TRBV5-4 with TRBJ2-1, with 9 bases lining up with TRBD2. The germline V gene encodes CDR1 SGHNT and CDR2 YYREEE (reference sequence). The CDR3 loop spans 17 amino acids. V gave up 4 bases and J gave up 10 bases; unmatched junction bases: 18. CDR3 residues: CASSRPPGLAGVEEQFF. The CDR3 bases are TGTGCCAGCAGCCGACCCCCGGGATTAGCGGGAGTGGAGGAGCAGTTCTTC.

The J gene is TRBJ2-5, the V gene TRBV9, with 10 nucleotides matching TRBD2. Germline V gene lookup returns CDR1 SGDLS and CDR2 YYNGEE. V gave up 2 bases and J gave up 5 bases; unmatched junction bases: 9. CDR3 size: 16 residues. The CDR3 loop reads CASSVAASGSGETQYF. In nucleotides, the CDR3 is TGTGCCAGCAGCGTGGCAGCTAGCGGGAGTGGTGAGACCCAGTACTTC.

J is TRBJ2-6 and V is TRBV6-1, with D unresolved. Germline values: CDR1 MNHNS, CDR2 SASEGT. V lost 6 bases and J lost 3, with 12 bases in between. This CDR3 is 15 amino acids long. The CDR3 loop reads CASRAALLGANVLTF. The CDR3 DNA is TGTGCCAGCAGGGCCGCGTTGCTTGGGGCCAACGTCCTGACTTTC.

J is TRBJ2-1 and V is TRBV14; D possibly corresponds to TRBD2 (5 bases). CDR1 is SGHDN and CDR2 is FVKESK in the germline V gene. This CDR3 is 13 amino acids long. V lost 0 bases, J lost 10 bases, and 10 bases lay in between. The CDR3 loop reads CASSQDWASEQFF. CDR3 in DNA: TGTGCCAGCAGCCAAGATTGGGCTAGCGAGCAGTTCTTC. Looking up the rest from reference TRBV14 and TRBJ2-1 gives the full variable domain: EAGVTQFPSHSVIEKGQTVTLRCDPISGHDNLYWYRRVMGKEIKFLLHFVKESKQDESGMPNNRFLAERTGGTYSTLKVQPAELEDSGVYFCASSQDWASEQFFGPGTRLTVL.

This clone was seen a single time. This rearrangement joins TRBV6-1 to TRBJ2-2; the D is unclear. Germline V gene sequence: CDR1 MNHNS, CDR2 SASEGT. Trimming took 3 bases from V and 9 from J, leaving 11 bases between them. The CDR3 runs to 13 residues. The CDR3 sequence: CASSESNPRELFF. The CDR3 DNA follows: TGTGCCAGCAGTGAGTCCAACCCAAGGGAGCTGTTTTTT.

This clone is a singleton in its sample. This rearrangement joins TRBV5-1 to TRBJ2-5, with TRBD2 identical over 12 bases. TRBJ2-7 explains the end of the DNA better; the J call may be wrong. The CDR3 length is 15 residues. Germline V lookup: CDR1 SGHRS, CDR2 YFSETQ. CDR3 in DNA: TGCGCCAGCAGCAAGACTAGCGGGAGTCTACACGAGCAGTACTTC. Translated: CASSKTSGSLHEQYF.

To note about this clone: The junction departs from the called germline gene at one end, perhaps through a read error. The rearrangement uses TRBV7-7 and TRBJ2-5; possibly TRBD2 for D (5 bases). This CDR3 comprises 14 residues. Germline CDR1 SSHAT, CDR2 FNYEAQ (reference sequence). The CDR3 sequence is CASSLGPGQETQYF. CDR3 nucleotide sequence: TGTGCTAGCAGCTTAGGACCGGGGCAAGAGACCCAGTACTTC.

This clone was observed a single time. The chain joins TRBV5-6 to TRBJ2-5; D gene unclear. V lost 7 bases and J 5 bases, leaving 15 bases between the germline ends. CDR3 length: 13 residues. Germline-derived CDR1 and CDR2 are SGHDT and YYEEEE. The CDR3 coding sequence is TGTGCCAGCGCTGTGGGATGGAGTGAGACCCAGTACTTC. Encoded protein: CASAVGWSETQYF.

The sample holds a few counts of this clone. The chain recombines TRBV19 with TRBJ1-5, with a tentative D call TRBD1 (5 bases). Trimming took 6 bases from V and 3 from J, leaving 15 bases between them. The germline V gene encodes CDR1 LNHDA and CDR2 SQIVND (reference sequence). The CDR3 has 15 amino acids. The CDR3 coding sequence is TGTGCCAGTAGGGTTCAGGACACCTACAATCAGCCCCAGCATTTT. It encodes CASRVQDTYNQPQHF.

This chain links TRBV10-3 with TRBJ2-3; TRBD1 is a possible D gene (5 bases). The V end was cut by 3 bases, the J end by 5 bases, with 18 bases between. The CDR3 is made up of 16 amino acids. Germline V gives CDR1 ENHRY, CDR2 SYGVKD. This CDR3 is CAISDPGSGPRDTQYF. In nucleotides, the CDR3 is TGTGCCATCAGTGACCCGGGCTCAGGGCCAAGAGATACGCAGTATTTT.

The chain carries TRBV28 and TRBJ1-5; the D is unclear. The CDR3 loop spans 15 amino acids. Trimming stripped 3 bases from V and 3 bases from J, with 12 bases between. Germline V lookup: CDR1 MDHEN, CDR2 SYDVKM. CDR3 sequence: CASSFLGGSNQPQHF. CDR3 bases: TGTGCCAGCAGTTTTCTCGGTGGGTCCAATCAGCCCCAGCATTTT.

This sequence joins TRBV5-1 and TRBJ2-7, with a weak D call TRBD1 (6 bases). Trimming stripped 5 bases from V and 7 bases from J, with 25 bases between. The CDR3 length is 16 residues. Per germline, CDR1 SGHRS and CDR2 YFSETQ. CDR3 coding DNA: TGCGCCAGCAGTTCCACTACAGGGTCGCCTTCAGGGGAGCAGTACTTC. Translation: CASSSTTGSPSGEQYF.

This chain uses TRBV15 with TRBJ1-2, with D hard to call. The germline V and J ends were trimmed by 0 bases and 2 bases, with 10 bases remaining between them. CDR1 and CDR2 (germline): LNHNV, YYDKDF (reference sequence). The CDR3 totals 15 residues. As DNA, the CDR3 is TGTGCCACCAGCAGAGACAGGATAACAAACTATGGCTACACCTTC. Amino acids: CATSRDRITNYGYTF.

The gene calls are TRBV5-1 and TRBJ1-4; 8 bases line up with TRBD1. Germline V gene sequence: CDR1 SGHRS, CDR2 YFSETQ. After removal of 5 bases from V and 3 bases from J, the junction contained 9 bases not matched to a gene. This CDR3 has 16 residues. CDR3: CASSSTGTGPNEKLFF. The CDR3 nucleotides read TGCGCCAGCAGTTCTACCGGGACAGGCCCTAATGAAAAACTGTTTTTT.

The genes are TRBV7-9 and TRBJ2-1, with a tentative D call TRBD2 (6 bases). The CDR3 consists of 12 residues. V was pared by 5 bases and J by 11 bases, with 13 bases between. Germline assignment: CDR1 SEHNR and CDR2 FQNEAQ (reference sequence). CDR3: CASSPTSPKQFF. In nucleotides, the CDR3 is TGTGCCAGCAGCCCCACTAGCCCCAAGCAGTTCTTC.

The count of this clone is one. The rearrangement links TRBV29-1 to TRBJ2-3; 12 bases fit TRBD2. The V gene's germline CDR1 is SQVTM and CDR2 ANQGSEA. Trimming removed 6 bases from V and 3 bases from J; junction bases left unmatched: 4. The CDR3 is 14 residues long. The CDR3 DNA sequence: TGCAGCGTGACTAGCGGGAGCAGAACAGATACGCAGTATTTT. This translates into CSVTSGSRTDTQYF.

The V and J genes are TRBV5-1 and TRBJ2-7, with D unresolved. Trimming cost V 2 bases and J 3 bases, with 9 bases left between them. The CDR3 contains 13 residues. Germline V gene lookup returns CDR1 SGHRS and CDR2 YFSETQ. The CDR3 region is CASSFGPNYEQYF. In DNA form, the CDR3 reads TGCGCCAGCAGCTTCGGACCCAACTACGAGCAGTACTTC.

J is TRBJ2-7 and V is TRBV30; possibly TRBD1 or TRBD2 for D (7 bases each). Germline V gene sequence: CDR1 GTSNPN, CDR2 SVGIG (reference sequence). The CDR3 totals 12 residues. Trimming removed 8 bases from V and 6 bases from J, with 17 bases in between. The CDR3 reads CAGTAGLGEQYF. In nucleotides, the CDR3 is TGTGCCGGGACAGCGGGGCTCGGCGAGCAGTACTTC. Using reference TRBV30 and TRBJ2-7 for the parts outside the CDR3, the full variable domain is SQTIHQWPATLVQPVGSPLSLECTVEGTSNPNLYWYRQAAGRGLQLLFYSVGIGQISSEVPQNLSASRPQDRQFILSSKKLLLSDSGFYLCAGTAGLGEQYFGPGTRLTVT.

V is TRBV5-4 and J is TRBJ2-6; 10 bases match TRBD1. The V and J ends lost 4 bases and 2 bases, in that order; junction bases with no gene match: 9. From germline, CDR1 is SGHNT and CDR2 YYREEE (reference sequence). CDR3 size: 18 residues. The CDR3 here is CASSLGQGVEAGANVLTF. The CDR3 nucleotides read TGTGCCAGCAGCCTAGGACAGGGGGTCGAAGCTGGGGCCAACGTCCTGACTTTC.

V gene TRBV19 combines with J gene TRBJ1-1; 7 nucleotides align to TRBD1. The V and J ends lost 4 bases and 1 base, in that order; junction bases with no gene match: 3. The CDR3 has 14 residues. The V gene's germline CDR1 is LNHDA and CDR2 SQIVND (reference sequence). CDR3 residues: CASSNRGENTEAFF. As DNA, the CDR3 is TGTGCCAGTAGTAACAGGGGCGAGAACACTGAAGCTTTCTTT.